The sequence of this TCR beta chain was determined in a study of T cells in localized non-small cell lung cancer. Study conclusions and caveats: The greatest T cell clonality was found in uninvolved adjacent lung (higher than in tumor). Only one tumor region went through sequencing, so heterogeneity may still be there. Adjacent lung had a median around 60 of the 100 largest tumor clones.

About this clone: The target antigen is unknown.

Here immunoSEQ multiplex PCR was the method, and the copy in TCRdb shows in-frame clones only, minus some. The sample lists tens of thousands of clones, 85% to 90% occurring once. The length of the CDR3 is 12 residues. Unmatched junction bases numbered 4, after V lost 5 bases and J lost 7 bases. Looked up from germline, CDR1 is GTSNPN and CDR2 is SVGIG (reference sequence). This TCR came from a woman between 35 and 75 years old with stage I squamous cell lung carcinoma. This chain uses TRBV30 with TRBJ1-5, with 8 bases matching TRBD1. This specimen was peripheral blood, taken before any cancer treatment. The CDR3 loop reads CAWAGGGQPQHF. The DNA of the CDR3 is TGTGCCTGGGCAGGGGGCGGACAGCCCCAGCATTTT.